This T cell receptor beta chain was profiled in a study of blood T cell repertoires in COVID-19. The CDR3 sequence is 14 residues long. Deletions cut 2 bases from V and 2 bases from J, with 8 bases between. Germline CDR1 and CDR2: SGHDT and YYEEEE. This clone is a singleton in its sample. Two consecutive negative NP/OP PCR tests, clearance, or resolved symptoms defined Cohort 3 recovery. Sequenced by immunoSEQ multiplex PCR; TCRdb stores in-frame clones only, minus some. The table includes about 480,000 clones, more than 75% detected once. This TCR was sampled from a woman aged 35 to 49 who had recovered from COVID-19. Sequencing used PBMCs or T cells enriched from blood (not recorded which). V and J are TRBV5-6 and TRBJ1-5; tentative D call: TRBD1 (6 bases). The CDR3: CASSFRGGNQPQHF. CDR3 nucleotide sequence: TGTGCCAGCAGCTTCAGGGGTGGCAATCAGCCCCAGCATTTT.